A selection of T cell receptor beta chains follows, all from one sample in a study of PD-L1 blockade in urothelial cancer. Profiled with immunoSEQ multiplex PCR; TCRdb holds only in-frame clones, not every one. Of approximately 79,000 clones in the sample, around four fifths were seen once. The sequences come from PBMCs, collected around atezolizumab (anti-PD-L1) treatment. Receptors originate from a middle-aged man with urothelial cancer. Each CDR3 is given with its conserved first and last residue. D genes are given only for firm matches. Part of the rows lack a size; the others show once, few, many or a class for expanded clones.

CDR3	DNA	V	J	size	D
CATRSPNTEAFF	TGTGCCACCCGAAGCCCGAACACTGAAGCTTTCTTT	TRBV28	TRBJ1-1	.	.
CASRGGPGELFF	TGTGCCAGCAGGGGAGGGCCCGGGGAGCTGTTTTTT	TRBV6-5	TRBJ2-2	.	TRBD2
CASSLARGQGGELFF	TGTGCCAGCAGCCTCGCGAGGGGGCAAGGCGGGGAGCTGTTTTTT	TRBV5-5	TRBJ2-2	.	TRBD1
CASQGQGYEKLFF	TGTGCCAGCCAAGGACAGGGCTATGAAAAACTGTTTTTT	TRBV6-1	TRBJ1-4	few	TRBD1
CASSQEDRGNEKLFF	TGCGCCAGCAGCCAAGAGGACAGGGGGAATGAAAAACTGTTTTTT	TRBV4-1	TRBJ1-4	.	TRBD1
CASSAGLGAGELFF	TGTGCCAGTAGTGCGGGACTTGGTGCCGGGGAGCTGTTTTTT	TRBV19	TRBJ2-2	.	.
CASSSGQVTEAFF	TGCGCCAGCAGCTCGGGACAGGTCACCGAAGCTTTCTTT	TRBV5-1	TRBJ1-1	.	TRBD1
CASSPTSGSGYEQYF	TGTGCCAGTAGTCCGACCAGCGGGAGTGGGTACGAGCAGTACTTC	TRBV19	TRBJ2-7	once	TRBD2
CASSQDRANTEAFF	TGTGCCAGCAGCCAAGACAGGGCGAACACTGAAGCTTTCTTT	TRBV5-6	TRBJ1-1	.	TRBD1
CASSQDRDNYIQYF	TGTGCCAGCAGCCAAGATAGGGACAACTACATTCAGTACTTC	TRBV14	TRBJ2-4	.	.
CASSSTGPYGYTF	TGTGCCAGCAGCTCGACAGGACCTTATGGCTACACCTTC	TRBV11-2	TRBJ1-2	few	.